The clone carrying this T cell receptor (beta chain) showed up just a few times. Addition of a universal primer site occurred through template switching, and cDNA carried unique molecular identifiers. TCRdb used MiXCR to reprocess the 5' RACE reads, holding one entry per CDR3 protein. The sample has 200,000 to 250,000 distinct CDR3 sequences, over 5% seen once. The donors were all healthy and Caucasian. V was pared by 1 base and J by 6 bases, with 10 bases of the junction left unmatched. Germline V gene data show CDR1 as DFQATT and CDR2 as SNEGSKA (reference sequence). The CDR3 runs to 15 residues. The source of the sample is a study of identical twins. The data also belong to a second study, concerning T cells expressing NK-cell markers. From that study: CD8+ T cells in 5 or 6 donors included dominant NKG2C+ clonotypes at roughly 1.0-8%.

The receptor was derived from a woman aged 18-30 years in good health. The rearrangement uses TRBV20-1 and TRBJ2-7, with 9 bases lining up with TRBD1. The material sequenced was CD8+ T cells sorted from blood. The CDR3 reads CSARVGLQGAGEQYF. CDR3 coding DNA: TGCAGTGCTAGAGTAGGCCTACAGGGGGCAGGCGAGCAGTACTTC.